The 25 T cell receptor beta chains below all came from one sample that was sequenced in a study of T-cell memory formation after mild COVID-19. TCRdb recomputed calls from the 5' RACE reads with MiXCR, one row per CDR3 protein. The sample yields some 300,000 distinct CDR3 sequences, 20% seen once. Input material: PBMCs or a T cell subset sorted from them (not recorded which). The source of these receptors is a man younger than 30 who had mild COVID-19 (a few samples of this study predate the infection). Cell type and time point are not known.

This clonotype has only a few counts. The rearrangement joins TRBV11-2 to TRBJ2-2; D gene uncertain. The V end was cut by 2 bases, the J end by 1 base, with 11 bases between. Germline values: CDR1 SGHAT, CDR2 FQNNGV. The CDR3 runs to 16 residues. CDR3 loop: CASSLQGSMNTGELFF. In DNA form, the CDR3 reads TGTGCCAGCAGCTTACAAGGGTCGATGAACACCGGGGAGCTGTTTTTT. The entire variable domain, with the rest obtained from reference TRBV11-2 and TRBJ2-2, is as follows: EAGVAQSPRYKIIEKRQSVAFWCNPISGHATLYWYQQILGQGPKLLIQFQNNGVVDDSQLPKDRFSAERLKGVDSTLKIQPAKLEDSAVYLCASSLQGSMNTGELFFGEGSRLTVL.

The J gene is TRBJ2-7, the V gene TRBV14; D perhaps matches TRBD1 (6 bases). This CDR3 region has 15 residues. Trimming took 4 bases from V and 2 from J, leaving 15 bases between them. Germline V gene data show CDR1 as SGHDN and CDR2 as FVKESK. The CDR3 protein is CASSLLDSGPYEQYF. CDR3 nucleotides: TGTGCCAGCAGCCTACTGGACAGTGGACCCTACGAGCAGTACTTC. Together with reference TRBV14 and TRBJ2-7, the CDR3 gives the full variable domain: EAGVTQFPSHSVIEKGQTVTLRCDPISGHDNLYWYRRVMGKEIKFLLHFVKESKQDESGMPNNRFLAERTGGTYSTLKVQPAELEDSGVYFCASSLLDSGPYEQYFGPGTRLTVT.

The chain carries TRBV28 and TRBJ1-1; D ambiguous. The CDR3 has 11 residues. The germline V gene has CDR1 MDHEN and CDR2 SYDVKM. The CDR3 loop reads CGVKGLTEAFF. The CDR3 DNA is TGTGGCGTCAAAGGGCTAACTGAAGCTTTCTTT.

The genes are TRBV29-1 and TRBJ1-1; TRBD1 is a possible D gene (6 bases). The ends were cut back, 6 bases at V and 5 bases at J, with 10 bases in the middle. This CDR3 has 11 residues. Germline V lookup: CDR1 SQVTM, CDR2 ANQGSEA. This CDR3 is CSVVQGTEAFF. The CDR3 DNA is TGCAGCGTAGTACAGGGAACTGAAGCTTTCTTT.

The chain is built from TRBV12-3 or TRBV12-4 and TRBJ2-5; D remains ambiguous. The CDR3 is made up of 14 amino acids. V was pared by 1 base and J by 5 bases, with 11 bases between. CDR3 in DNA: TGTGCCAGCAGTTTAGGTCAAGAAACGGAGACCCAGTACTTC. Its protein product is CASSLGQETETQYF.

This clonotype showed up many times. The chain couples TRBV15 to TRBJ2-7, with 8 nucleotides matching TRBD2. With V trimmed by 8 bases and J by 0 bases, 3 bases remained unmatched. The CDR3 covers 13 residues. Germline CDR1 and CDR2: LNHNV and YYDKDF (reference sequence). CDR3 in amino acids: CATRGGSSYEQYF. CDR3 bases: TGTGCCACCCGGGGGGGCAGCTCCTACGAGCAGTACTTC.

In nucleotides, the CDR3 is TGTGCCAGCAGTGGCAACGATGGCTACACCTTC. The encoded protein is CASSGNDGYTF. The J gene is TRBJ1-2, the V gene TRBV6-5; D is ambiguous. In germline, CDR1 is MNHEY, CDR2 SVGAGI. V lost 5 bases, J lost 6 bases, and 7 bases lay in between. This CDR3 contains 11 residues.

The V gene is TRBV5-6, the J gene TRBJ1-2, with D possibly being TRBD1 (6 bases). This CDR3 is built from 15 residues. The germline V gene encodes CDR1 SGHDT and CDR2 YYEEEE. V was shortened by 3 bases and J by 9 bases, with 21 bases between the two germline ends. The CDR3 DNA reads as TGTGCCAGCAGCTCGCTCTCGGGTACAGGGAATAGCTACACCTTC. Protein: CASSSLSGTGNSYTF.

This clonotype was observed a handful of times. CDR3: CASSFGAGQYF. CDR3 coding DNA: TGTGCCAGCAGTTTTGGGGCGGGGCAGTACTTC. The chain couples TRBV12-3 or TRBV12-4 to TRBJ2-7, with D perhaps being TRBD1 or TRBD2 (5 bases each). V gave up 3 bases and J gave up 9 bases, with 9 bases separating them. This CDR3 contains 11 residues.

The rearrangement joins TRBV28 to TRBJ2-3, with 9 bases matching TRBD1. Per the germline V gene, CDR1 is MDHEN and CDR2 is SYDVKM. The trim removed 4 bases at V and 3 bases at J, leaving 8 bases unmatched. CDR3 length equals 16 residues. CDR3: CASSSGQGMVTDTQYF. The CDR3 DNA reads as TGTGCCAGCAGTTCTGGACAGGGGATGGTTACAGATACGCAGTATTTT.

This rearrangement joins TRBV5-8 to TRBJ2-3, with D perhaps TRBD2 (6 bases). V was clipped by 4 bases and J by 5 bases, with 20 bases between them. The germline V gene encodes CDR1 SGHTS and CDR2 YDEGEE. CDR3 length: 16 amino acids. CDR3 protein: CASSQQRARRLDTQYF. The CDR3 DNA follows: TGTGCCAGCAGCCAACAGCGGGCCCGGAGGTTAGATACGCAGTATTTT.

Written as DNA, the CDR3 is TGCAGTGCTAGACAAACCCGGGGCTACACCTTC. It specifies CSARQTRGYTF. J is TRBJ1-2 and V is TRBV20-1; D not certain. Per the germline V gene, CDR1 is DFQATT and CDR2 is SNEGSKA (reference sequence). The CDR3 has 11 residues. Trimming left V 2 bases short and J 8 bases short, with 9 bases between.

The chain has TRBV6-5 and TRBJ1-4; D ambiguous. The V end was cut by 4 bases, the J end by 3 bases, with 12 bases between. CDR1 is MNHEY and CDR2 is SVGAGI in the germline V gene. CDR3 length equals 15 residues. CDR3 nucleotide sequence: TGTGCCAGCAGTTTGGGCAGTACCTCTAATGAAAAACTGTTTTTT. It is translated as CASSLGSTSNEKLFF.

This sequence joins TRBV11-2 and TRBJ2-7, with 7 bases that match TRBD1. Germline lookup yields CDR1 SGHAT and CDR2 FQNNGV. The CDR3 consists of 12 residues. The J segment lost 8 bases and the V segment lost 5 bases, leaving 6 bases of the junction unmatched. CDR3 DNA: TGTGCCAGCAGCCGAGACAGGGAGAAGCAGTACTTC. Its protein is CASSRDREKQYF.

This clonotype was detected a few times. This chain connects TRBV7-6 to TRBJ1-6; 8 bases map to TRBD1. Trimming took 6 bases from V and 7 from J; bases not matched to a gene: 14. CDR3 length: 17 amino acids. CDR1 SGHVS and CDR2 FNYEAQ come from the germline V gene. CDR3 coding DNA: TGTGCCAGCAGAACGGACAGGGTCAGGGAGTCCAATTCACCCCTCCACTTT. Encoded protein: CASRTDRVRESNSPLHF.

For the CDR3, the DNA is TGTGCCAGCAGCCAAGATCCGGGAAACATTCAGTACTTC. Translating it yields CASSQDPGNIQYF. The chain is built from TRBV4-2 and TRBJ2-4; D unresolved. Trimming pared 0 bases from V and 6 bases from J, leaving 6 bases between. The CDR3 totals 13 residues. CDR1 and CDR2 (germline): LGHNA, YNFKEQ.

The chain couples TRBV4-1 to TRBJ2-1; 9 nucleotides agree with TRBD1. The V segment lost 1 base and the J segment 7 bases; nucleotides outside the gene matches: 2. Germline loops: CDR1 MGHRA, CDR2 YSYEKL. CDR3 length equals 14 residues. CDR3 region: CASSQGTGVNEQFF. In nucleotides, the CDR3 is TGCGCCAGCAGCCAAGGGACAGGGGTAAATGAGCAGTTCTTC.

This clonotype was observed a few times. V is TRBV7-3 and J is TRBJ2-1; a weak D match, TRBD1 (6 bases). This CDR3 contains 13 residues. The germline V gene has CDR1 SGHTA and CDR2 FQGTGA. V was shortened by 5 bases and J by 8 bases, with 13 bases between the two germline ends. DNA of the CDR3: TGTGCCAGCAGCCTCCCAGGGGCCCATGAGCAGTTCTTC. Encoded protein: CASSLPGAHEQFF.

This clonotype appeared a few times. The chain has TRBV12-3 or TRBV12-4 and TRBJ1-1; no definite D call. The CDR3 extends over 14 amino acids. V lost 1 base to trimming and J lost 0 bases, with 6 bases between them. CDR3 protein: CASSLGNLNTEAFF. As DNA, the CDR3 is TGTGCCAGCAGTTTAGGGAACTTGAACACTGAAGCTTTCTTT.

The rearrangement uses TRBV20-1 and TRBJ2-7; the D is unclear. V was clipped by 1 base and J by 1 base, with 8 bases between them. Per germline, CDR1 DFQATT and CDR2 SNEGSKA (reference sequence). This CDR3 region has 13 residues. Here the CDR3 DNA reads TGCAGTGCTAGAGGACCGACTTCCTACGAGCAGTACTTC. Translating it yields CSARGPTSYEQYF.

The chain's CDR3 is CASRRDSNYEQYV. CDR3 nucleotide sequence: TGTGCCAGCAGGAGGGACAGTAACTACGAGCAGTACGTC. The genes are TRBV2 and TRBJ2-7, with TRBD1 matching over 7 bases. The CDR3 length is 13 residues. With 6 bases clipped from V and 3 bases from J, the junction kept 5 bases outside the gene matches. CDR1 and CDR2 from the germline V gene are SNHLY and FYNNEI.

This clonotype has only a few counts. The rearrangement joins TRBV5-1 to TRBJ2-2, with 14 bases that match TRBD2. Germline CDR1 reads SGHRS; CDR2 reads YFSETQ. This CDR3 comprises 17 residues. V lost 3 bases, J lost 5 bases, and 6 bases stayed unmatched. The DNA for the CDR3 is TGCGCCAGCAGCTCCGGACTAGCGGGGGGAACGACCGGGGAGCTGTTTTTT. It encodes CASSSGLAGGTTGELFF. Complete variable domain (other parts from reference TRBV5-1 and TRBJ2-2): KAGVTQTPRYLIKTRGQQVTLSCSPISGHRSVSWYQQTPGQGLQFLFEYFSETQRNKGNFPGRFSGRQFSNSRSEMNVSTLELGDSALYLCASSSGLAGGTTGELFFGEGSRLTVL.

This sequence joins TRBV5-1 and TRBJ2-1, with TRBD1 matching over 12 bases. Germline V gene lookup returns CDR1 SGHRS and CDR2 YFSETQ. Unmatched junction bases numbered 6, after V lost 0 bases and J lost 8 bases. CDR3 size: 16 residues. CDR3 DNA: TGCGCCAGCAGCTTGGGGGGACAGGGGGCTTTCGATGAGCAGTTCTTC. Its protein is CASSLGGQGAFDEQFF.

In this sample, this clonotype turned up a few times. This rearrangement joins TRBV5-1 to TRBJ2-2; D possibly corresponds to TRBD1 (5 bases). There are 15 residues in the CDR3. Germline V gene sequence: CDR1 SGHRS, CDR2 YFSETQ. V was trimmed by 1 base and J by 6 bases, leaving 13 bases between them. The CDR3, as DNA: TGCGCCAGCAGCTTGACCCTTTTGGGGCCCGGGGAGCTGTTTTTT. Protein sequence: CASSLTLLGPGELFF.

CDR3 sequence (DNA): TGTGCCAGTAATCGAGGACAGGGAGGTGGCTACACCTTC. Translated, it gives CASNRGQGGGYTF. The chain recombines TRBV19 with TRBJ1-2, with 8 nucleotides matching TRBD1. The CDR3 extends over 13 amino acids. After removal of 7 bases from V and 7 bases from J, the junction contained 8 bases not matched to a gene. The germline V gene encodes CDR1 LNHDA and CDR2 SQIVND (reference sequence).